This passage covers 26 T cell receptor beta chains from one sample sequenced in a study of control samples from healthy donors and cancer patients. Sequencing used immunoSEQ multiplex PCR; TCRdb keeps in-frame clones, though not all of them. This table has 95,000 to 110,000 clones, 75% to 90% appearing once. The source material was PBMCs. All receptors derive from a man in his 60s with lung cancer.

This chain joins TRBV19 and TRBJ1-2, with D unresolved. The germline gives CDR1 LNHDA, CDR2 SQIVND (reference sequence). Trimming took off 3 bases at V and 0 bases at J, with 8 bases between the two ends. The CDR3 runs 14 residues. In nucleotides, the CDR3 is TGTGCCAGTAGTATTCAGACGGCTAACTATGGCTACACCTTC. It yields the protein CASSIQTANYGYTF.

The chain's CDR3 is CSVGRIGDTEAFF. The CDR3 nucleotides read TGCAGCGTTGGAAGGATCGGCGACACTGAAGCTTTCTTT. The chain employs TRBV29-1 and TRBJ1-1; D is unresolved. The V end lost 4 bases, the J end lost 3 bases, and 12 bases lay between the germline ends. This CDR3 has 13 amino acids. The germline V gene has CDR1 SQVTM and CDR2 ANQGSEA.

The chain joins TRBV3-1 (or the pseudogene TRBV3-2) to TRBJ2-1; 8 bases line up with TRBD2. The CDR3 contains 15 residues. Germline CDR1 LGHDT, CDR2 YNNKEL (reference sequence). The junction had 7 bases not matched to a gene; V was cut back by 5 bases and J by 4 bases. In DNA form, the CDR3 reads TGTGCCAGCAGCTACACGGGGGGGAGTTACAATGAGCAGTTCTTC. Translating gives CASSYTGGSYNEQFF.

This sequence joins TRBV11-2 and TRBJ1-1, with D perhaps TRBD1 (5 bases). Germline V CDR1 and CDR2: SGHAT, FQNNGV. The CDR3 consists of 15 residues. V dropped 4 bases and J dropped 1 base, with 13 bases sitting between them. CDR3 sequence (DNA): TGTGCCAGCAGCTCATTCTCTGGGGGGAACACTGAAGCTTTCTTT. This encodes CASSSFSGGNTEAFF.

This clone was detected only a few times. The chain joins TRBV7-9 to TRBJ1-6; 7 nucleotides agree with TRBD1. The CDR3 is made up of 15 amino acids. Losses at the gene ends were 1 base for V and 8 bases for J; bases not matched to a gene: 5. The V gene's germline CDR1 is SEHNR and CDR2 FQNEAQ (reference sequence). CDR3 nucleotides: TGTGCCAGCAGCTTAGAAGCAGGGGGGGATTCACCCCTCCACTTT. Its translation: CASSLEAGGDSPLHF.

The V and J genes are TRBV2 and TRBJ1-3, with a tentative D call TRBD1 (6 bases). CDR1 is SNHLY and CDR2 is FYNNEI in the germline V gene. V lost 10 bases and J 4 bases, leaving 17 bases between the germline ends. This CDR3 is built from 14 residues. CDR3 nucleotides: TGTGCCACACAGGGACTGTTGTCCGGAAACACCATATATTTT. It is translated as CATQGLLSGNTIYF.

The chain joins TRBV5-1 to TRBJ1-2, with 9 bases matching TRBD1. CDR1 and CDR2 from the germline V gene are SGHRS and YFSETQ. Trimming removed 4 bases from V and 7 bases from J; junction bases left unmatched: 5. This CDR3 region has 13 residues. Written as DNA, the CDR3 is TGCGCCAGCAGCACCTCGGACAGGGGTGGCTACACCTTC. It is translated as CASSTSDRGGYTF. Filled out from reference TRBV5-1 and TRBJ1-2, the complete variable domain reads KAGVTQTPRYLIKTRGQQVTLSCSPISGHRSVSWYQQTPGQGLQFLFEYFSETQRNKGNFPGRFSGRQFSNSRSEMNVSTLELGDSALYLCASSTSDRGGYTFGSGTRLTVV.

J is TRBJ2-5 and V is TRBV5-1; 10 bases match TRBD1. The germline gives CDR1 SGHRS, CDR2 YFSETQ. V gave up 1 base and J gave up 5 bases; unmatched junction bases: 8. The length of the CDR3 is 16 residues. For the CDR3, the DNA is TGCGCCAGCAGCTTGTTTGGGACAGGGGAGGAGGAGACCCAGTACTTC. As protein: CASSLFGTGEEETQYF. Filled out from reference TRBV5-1 and TRBJ2-5, the complete variable domain reads KAGVTQTPRYLIKTRGQQVTLSCSPISGHRSVSWYQQTPGQGLQFLFEYFSETQRNKGNFPGRFSGRQFSNSRSEMNVSTLELGDSALYLCASSLFGTGEEETQYFGPGTRLLVL.

This sequence joins TRBV15 and TRBJ2-1; D might be TRBD2 (6 bases). CDR1 is LNHNV and CDR2 is YYDKDF in the germline V gene (reference sequence). V was clipped by 7 bases and J by 8 bases, with 12 bases between them. The CDR3 runs to 12 residues. Here the CDR3 reads CATNRRDDEQFF. Written as DNA, the CDR3 is TGTGCCACCAATCGGAGGGACGATGAGCAGTTCTTC.

J is TRBJ2-7 and V is TRBV5-5; TRBD1 agrees at 7 bases. Germline V CDR1 and CDR2: SGHKS, YYEKEE (reference sequence). V shed 2 bases and J 4 bases; nucleotides not matched to a gene: 3. The CDR3 is 13 residues long. The CDR3 nucleotides are TGTGCCAGCAGCTTAGGGGGCCTATACGAGCAGTACTTC. Its translation: CASSLGGLYEQYF. Looking up the rest from reference TRBV5-5 and TRBJ2-7 gives the full variable domain: DAGVTQSPTHLIKTRGQQVTLRCSPISGHKSVSWYQQVLGQGPQFIFQYYEKEERGRGNFPDRFSARQFPNYSSELNVNALLLGDSALYLCASSLGGLYEQYFGPGTRLTVT.

This clone appeared once. The chain links TRBV11-2 to TRBJ1-3; D is undetermined. Germline V gene data show CDR1 as SGHAT and CDR2 as FQNNGV. Between the trimmed V and J ends, which lost 0 bases and 0 bases, there was a span of 6 bases. CDR3 length equals 15 residues. The CDR3 reads CASSLETGSGNTIYF. CDR3 DNA: TGTGCCAGCAGCTTAGAAACTGGCTCTGGAAACACCATATATTTT. Complete variable domain (other parts from reference TRBV11-2 and TRBJ1-3): EAGVAQSPRYKIIEKRQSVAFWCNPISGHATLYWYQQILGQGPKLLIQFQNNGVVDDSQLPKDRFSAERLKGVDSTLKIQPAKLEDSAVYLCASSLETGSGNTIYFGEGSWLTVV.

This clone was seen a handful of times. In the same sample, other DNA sequences code for this CDR3. V is TRBV9 and J is TRBJ1-5; D is uncertain. From germline, CDR1 is SGDLS and CDR2 YYNGEE. The CDR3 covers 13 residues. Trimming removed 3 bases at V and 6 bases at J, with 10 bases between. Here the CDR3 reads CASSGSPGQPQHF. In DNA form, the CDR3 reads TGTGCCAGCAGCGGGAGCCCGGGTCAGCCCCAGCATTTT. Using reference TRBV9 and TRBJ1-5 for the parts outside the CDR3, the full variable domain is DSGVTQTPKHLITATGQRVTLRCSPRSGDLSVYWYQQSLDQGLQFLIQYYNGEERAKGNILERFSAQQFPDLHSELNLSSLELGDSALYFCASSGSPGQPQHFGDGTRLSIL.

This chain joins TRBV5-8 and TRBJ2-5; D not resolved. This CDR3 region has 11 residues. V lost 6 bases and J lost 4, with 7 bases in between. The germline V gene encodes CDR1 SGHTS and CDR2 YDEGEE. CDR3 region: CASISLETQYF. CDR3 in DNA: TGTGCCAGCATCTCCCTAGAGACCCAGTACTTC.

The chain employs TRBV24-1 and TRBJ2-2; 9 bases are a match to TRBD1. This CDR3 comprises 16 residues. Unmatched junction bases numbered 1, after V lost 2 bases and J lost 1 base. Looked up from germline, CDR1 is KGHDR and CDR2 is SFDVKD. The CDR3 loop is CATSDWGQGNTGELFF. CDR3 nucleotides: TGTGCCACCAGTGATTGGGGACAGGGGAACACCGGGGAGCTGTTTTTT.

This chain joins TRBV7-3 and TRBJ2-1; a possible D gene is TRBD1 (6 bases). The V end lost 5 bases, the J end lost 0 bases, and 14 bases lay between the germline ends. The CDR3 has 16 residues. The V gene's germline CDR1 is SGHTA and CDR2 FQGTGA. CDR3 sequence: CASSRQVLSSYNEQFF. DNA for the CDR3: TGTGCCAGCAGCCGACAGGTCTTGAGCTCCTACAATGAGCAGTTCTTC.

CDR3 nucleotides: TGTGCCAGCAGCCCAACCCCCGAAGGAGCGACTGAAGCTTTCTTT. It yields the protein CASSPTPEGATEAFF. The V and J genes are TRBV9 and TRBJ1-1; no reliable D call. The ends were cut back, 4 bases at V and 5 bases at J, with 18 bases in the middle. This CDR3 region has 15 residues. The germline gives CDR1 SGDLS, CDR2 YYNGEE.

Here the CDR3 DNA reads TGCGCCAGCAGTGAGTCGGTTTACGAGCAGTACGTC. This gives the protein CASSESVYEQYV. The chain carries TRBV10-2 and TRBJ2-7; D ambiguous. CDR3 size: 12 residues. Germline-derived CDR1 and CDR2 are WSHSY and SAAADI. V was pared by 0 bases and J by 4 bases, with 4 bases between.

This chain joins TRBV18 and TRBJ1-6, with a possible D match to TRBD1 (6 bases). Looked up from germline, CDR1 is KGHSH and CDR2 is LQKENI. This CDR3 region has 12 residues. V was pared by 6 bases and J by 9 bases, with 9 bases between. The CDR3 DNA follows: TGTGCCAGCTCGCCAGGGGTTTCACCCCTCCACTTT. This sequence encodes CASSPGVSPLHF.

This rearrangement joins TRBV5-1 to TRBJ1-1, with a possible D match to TRBD1 (6 bases). Trimming took 0 bases from V and 5 from J, leaving 11 bases between them. CDR3 length: 14 amino acids. Germline V lookup: CDR1 SGHRS, CDR2 YFSETQ. CDR3 protein: CASSLAGGQTEAFF. CDR3 sequence (DNA): TGCGCCAGCAGCTTGGCCGGGGGCCAGACTGAAGCTTTCTTT. Full variable domain (rest looked up from reference TRBV5-1 and TRBJ1-1): KAGVTQTPRYLIKTRGQQVTLSCSPISGHRSVSWYQQTPGQGLQFLFEYFSETQRNKGNFPGRFSGRQFSNSRSEMNVSTLELGDSALYLCASSLAGGQTEAFFGQGTRLTVV.

This clone was found a few times. The chain is built from TRBV29-1 and TRBJ2-7; 10 nucleotides align to TRBD1. Germline values: CDR1 SQVTM, CDR2 ANQGSEA. Unmatched junction bases numbered 8, after V lost 6 bases and J lost 0 bases. The CDR3 loop spans 15 amino acids. CDR3 nucleotides: TGCAGCGTCACGTACGGGACAGGGGTCTCCTACGAGCAGTACTTC. This translates into CSVTYGTGVSYEQYF.

The chain carries TRBV30 and TRBJ2-5, with D possibly being TRBD2 (6 bases). The CDR3 length is 14 residues. Trimming removed 3 bases at V and 5 bases at J, with 16 bases between. CDR1 GTSNPN and CDR2 SVGIG come from the germline V gene (reference sequence). The CDR3 DNA reads as TGTGCCTGGAGACCGGGGCTAGCGACGGAGACCCAGTACTTC. It encodes CAWRPGLATETQYF.

This chain connects TRBV7-8 to TRBJ2-5, with D perhaps TRBD1 (6 bases). The germline V and J ends were trimmed by 0 bases and 5 bases, with 22 bases remaining between them. In germline, CDR1 is SGHVS, CDR2 FQNEAQ. The CDR3 consists of 18 residues. This CDR3 is CASSLAPPTTGSGETQYF. The DNA of the CDR3 is TGTGCCAGCAGCTTAGCCCCTCCTACAACAGGGTCGGGGGAGACCCAGTACTTC.

The table lists this clone with a count of one. This chain connects TRBV6-6 to TRBJ2-5; TRBD2 matches at 8 bases. Unmatched junction bases numbered 6, after V lost 2 bases and J lost 4 bases. This CDR3 has 15 residues. Germline V CDR1 and CDR2: MNHNY, SVGAGI (reference sequence). The CDR3 region is CASSYGGGPPETQYF. CDR3 nucleotide sequence: TGTGCCAGCAGTTACGGCGGGGGGCCCCCAGAGACCCAGTACTTC.

The chain employs TRBV5-6 and TRBJ2-7; tentatively, D is TRBD2 (5 bases). V gave up 3 bases and J gave up 0 bases, with 13 bases separating them. The CDR3 is 15 amino acids. Germline V gene data show CDR1 as SGHDT and CDR2 as YYEEEE. DNA for the CDR3: TGTGCCAGCAGCTCAATCCCGGGAATCTCCTACGAGCAGTACTTC. Residues: CASSSIPGISYEQYF.

The CDR3 nucleotides read TGTGCCAGCAGTGAAGGAGGGTTCATGGGTATCTCCGAGCAGTACTTC. It codes for CASSEGGFMGISEQYF. The J gene is TRBJ2-7, the V gene TRBV6-1, with D possibly TRBD2 on 5 matching bases. In germline, CDR1 is MNHNS, CDR2 SASEGT. Trimming cost V 1 base and J 6 bases, with 19 bases left between them. The CDR3 length is 16 residues.

The chain employs TRBV5-1 and TRBJ1-2; possibly TRBD1 for D (5 bases). Germline V gene sequence: CDR1 SGHRS, CDR2 YFSETQ. This CDR3 has 13 residues. Trimming cost V 0 bases and J 2 bases, with 5 bases left between them. In DNA form, the CDR3 reads TGCGCCAGCAGCTTGGGGGGGAACTATGGCTACACCTTC. This translates into CASSLGGNYGYTF.